This T cell receptor beta chain was recovered during a study of cytomegalovirus exposure and HLA in healthy donors. In its sample, this clone was seen a few times. V lost 4 bases and J lost 2; bases outside the gene matches: 10. Germline V gene data show CDR1 as LNHDA and CDR2 as SQIVND (reference sequence). This CDR3 comprises 17 residues. PCR involved 60 Vbeta and 13 Jbeta primers. Sequencing used immunoSEQ multiplex PCR; TCRdb keeps in-frame clones, though not all of them. The sample lists some 150,000 clones, 65% to 80% seen once, with roughly 1.9% in the top ten. The specimen sequenced was PBMCs. This TCR came from a man aged 35-49 years in good health and CMV-seronegative. The chain combines TRBV19 with TRBJ2-3, with 9 bases identical to TRBD2. The CDR3 here is CASSRGLAGPPTDTQYF. The CDR3, as DNA: TGTGCCAGTAGTAGGGGGCTAGCGGGACCACCCACAGATACGCAGTATTTT.